One sample yielded the 7 T cell receptor beta chains listed below, sequenced in a study of shared T cell receptors in the human thymus. Generated by immunoSEQ multiplex PCR, the TCRdb table keeps only in-frame clones and is missing some. The sample has 500,000 to 850,000 clones, about 89% seen once. This same sample was also taken into another study, of human thymus T cells.

Sequencing was done on a sample of thymocytes. These receptors all come from a boy younger than two with a congenital heart defect.

This clone was counted once. The V call is TRBV28, the J call TRBJ1-2; D unclear. Trimming took 6 bases from V and 8 from J, leaving 16 bases between them. The CDR3 contains 13 residues. Germline CDR1 MDHEN, CDR2 SYDVKM. CDR3 DNA sequence: TGTGCCAGCAGCGACATCCGAGTTTCGGGCTACACCTTC. Translating gives CASSDIRVSGYTF.

This clone came up once. The chain is built from TRBV7-2 and TRBJ1-5; unclear D gene. CDR1 SGHTA and CDR2 FQGNSA come from the germline V gene. The CDR3 spans 13 residues. Trimming cost V 4 bases and J 6 bases, with 10 bases left between them. CDR3 amino acids: CASSWSMSQPQHF. CDR3 nucleotide sequence: TGTGCCAGCAGCTGGAGCATGAGTCAGCCCCAGCATTTT.

The chain joins TRBV7-6 to TRBJ2-7; a weak D match, TRBD1 (6 bases). Germline CDR1 is SGHVS and CDR2 is FNYEAQ. The V end lost 1 base, the J end lost 3 bases, and 19 bases lay between the germline ends. The CDR3 has 17 amino acids. In DNA, the CDR3 is TGTGCCAGCAGCTTAGTCTCCCCGGGACAAGGACACTACGAGCAGTACTTC. Translation: CASSLVSPGQGHYEQYF.

This sequence joins TRBV28 and TRBJ1-6, with a possible D match to TRBD1 (6 bases). CDR3 size: 17 residues. Trimming removed 3 bases at V and 8 bases at J, with 20 bases between. Germline-derived CDR1 and CDR2 are MDHEN and SYDVKM. The CDR3 spells CASSLTGRSLLDSPLHF. CDR3 sequence (DNA): TGTGCCAGCAGTTTGACAGGCCGGTCGCTCCTAGATTCACCCCTCCACTTT. Full variable domain (outside the CDR3, taken from reference TRBV28 and TRBJ1-6): DVKVTQSSRYLVKRTGEKVFLECVQDMDHENMFWYRQDPGLGLRLIYFSYDVKMKEKGDIPEGYSVSREKKERFSLILESASTNQTSMYLCASSLTGRSLLDSPLHFGNGTRLTVT.

The chain has TRBV2 and TRBJ1-2; D remains unclear. The V end lost 8 bases, the J end lost 7 bases, and 11 bases lay between the germline ends. In germline, CDR1 is SNHLY, CDR2 FYNNEI. The CDR3 runs 11 residues. The CDR3 sequence is CASPWRAGYTF. CDR3 nucleotides: TGTGCCAGCCCTTGGCGGGCTGGCTACACCTTC.

This clone came up once. The rearrangement joins TRBV19 to TRBJ1-2; no clear D gene. CDR1 is LNHDA and CDR2 is SQIVND in the germline V gene (reference sequence). This CDR3 is built from 13 residues. With 6 bases removed from V and 2 bases from J, the gap between germline ends came to 10 bases. The DNA of the CDR3 is TGTGCCAGTAGCTTGACTGTGAACTATGGCTACACCTTC. Translating it yields CASSLTVNYGYTF.

The chain links TRBV4-3 to TRBJ2-3; TRBD2 matches at 7 bases. The germline gives CDR1 LGHNA, CDR2 YSLEER. Germline trimming cut 2 bases from V and 0 bases from J; bases unmatched to any gene: 5. The CDR3 runs 16 residues. CDR3: CASSQKLARSTDTQYF. CDR3 bases: TGCGCCAGCAGCCAAAAACTAGCGAGAAGCACAGATACGCAGTATTTT.